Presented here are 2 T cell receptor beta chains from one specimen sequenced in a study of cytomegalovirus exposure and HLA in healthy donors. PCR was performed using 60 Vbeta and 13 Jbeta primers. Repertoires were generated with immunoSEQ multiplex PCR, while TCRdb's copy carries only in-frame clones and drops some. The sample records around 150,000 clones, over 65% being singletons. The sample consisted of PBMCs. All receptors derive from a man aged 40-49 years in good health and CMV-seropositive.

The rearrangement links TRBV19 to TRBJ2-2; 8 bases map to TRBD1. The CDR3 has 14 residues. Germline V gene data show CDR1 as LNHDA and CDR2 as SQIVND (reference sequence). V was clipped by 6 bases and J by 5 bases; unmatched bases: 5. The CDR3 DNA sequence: TGTGCCAGTAGGCAGGGGGCATATACCGGGGAGCTGTTTTTT. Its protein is CASRQGAYTGELFF.

The CDR3 sequence: CASSYATGSYEQYF. Written as DNA, the CDR3 is TGTGCCAGCAGTTACGCTACAGGGTCCTACGAGCAGTACTTC. The chain is built from TRBV6-6 and TRBJ2-7; the D gene is possibly TRBD1 (6 bases). This CDR3 is built from 14 residues. Germline V CDR1 and CDR2: MNHNY, SVGAGI (reference sequence). V lost 2 bases, J lost 1 base, and 9 bases lay in between.